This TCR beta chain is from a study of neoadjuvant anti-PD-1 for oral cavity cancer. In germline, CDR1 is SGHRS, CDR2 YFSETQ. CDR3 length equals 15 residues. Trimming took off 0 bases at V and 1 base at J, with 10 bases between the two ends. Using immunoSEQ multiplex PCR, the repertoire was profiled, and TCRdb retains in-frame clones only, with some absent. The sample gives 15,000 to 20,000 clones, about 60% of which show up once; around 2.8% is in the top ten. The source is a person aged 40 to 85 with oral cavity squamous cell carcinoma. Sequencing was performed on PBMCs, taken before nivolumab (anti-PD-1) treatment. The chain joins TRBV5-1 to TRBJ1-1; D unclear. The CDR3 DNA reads TGCGCCAGCAGCTTGGAGCAGGTTGGGAACACTGAAGCTTTCTTT. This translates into CASSLEQVGNTEAFF. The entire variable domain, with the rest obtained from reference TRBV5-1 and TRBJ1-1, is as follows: KAGVTQTPRYLIKTRGQQVTLSCSPISGHRSVSWYQQTPGQGLQFLFEYFSETQRNKGNFPGRFSGRQFSNSRSEMNVSTLELGDSALYLCASSLEQVGNTEAFFGQGTRLTVV.